Each of the 5 T cell receptor beta chains below was sequenced from the same sample in a study of blood T cell repertoires in COVID-19 (dated by TCRdb to 2018 to 2020). The library was built by means of the immunoSEQ multiplex PCR assay. Here the immuneACCESS table is served through TCRdb, limited to in-frame sequences with V and J called. Missing clones are a known gap in these copies; in checked studies unresolved V genes cover under half, and the rest lacks a known reason. The sample includes fewer than 400,000 clones, with approximately 86% observed a single time. The top ten hold around 3% of the sample. The sample taken for sequencing was peripheral blood. The receptors were gathered from a human donor in a cohort sampled during active COVID-19.

This clone has just a few counts. V and J are TRBV10-1 and TRBJ2-3; D is undetermined. The CDR3 loop spans 15 amino acids. Trimming took off 2 bases at V and 1 base at J, with 10 bases between the two ends. Germline lookup yields CDR1 WNHNN and CDR2 SYGVQD (reference sequence). CDR3 residues: CASSEQSEGTDTQYF. The CDR3 nucleotides are TGCGCCAGCAGTGAGCAGAGTGAGGGCACAGATACGCAGTATTTT.

This sequence joins TRBV7-9 and TRBJ1-5, with D tentatively TRBD1 (6 bases). This CDR3 has 15 residues. Trimming removed 3 bases at V and 4 bases at J, with 13 bases between. Germline lookup yields CDR1 SEHNR and CDR2 FQNEAQ (reference sequence). CDR3 residues: CASSLAGGENQPQHF. CDR3 DNA sequence: TGTGCCAGCAGCTTGGCGGGGGGCGAGAATCAGCCCCAGCATTTT.

This clone appeared a single time. The chain has TRBV24-1 and TRBJ2-5; D perhaps matches TRBD2 (5 bases). V lost 3 bases to trimming and J lost 5 bases, with 9 bases between them. The CDR3 spans 13 residues. Looked up from germline, CDR1 is KGHDR and CDR2 is SFDVKD. For the CDR3, the DNA is TGTGCCACCAGTGATACCGGACTCGAGACCCAGTACTTC. Amino acid sequence: CATSDTGLETQYF.

The J gene is TRBJ2-7, the V gene TRBV5-4, with D perhaps matching TRBD1 (5 bases). CDR3 size: 14 residues. CDR1 and CDR2 from the germline V gene are SGHNT and YYREEE (reference sequence). V dropped 0 bases and J dropped 3 bases, with 10 bases sitting between them. DNA of the CDR3: TGTGCCAGCAGCTTGGAAGGGGCCCGCTACGAGCAGTACTTC. Translation gives CASSLEGARYEQYF.

This clone was picked up one time. The chain couples TRBV27 to TRBJ2-1; 9 nucleotides align to TRBD2. Germline trimming cut 7 bases from V and 7 bases from J; bases unmatched to any gene: 17. The CDR3 is 17 residues long. Germline V CDR1 and CDR2: MNHEY, SMNVEV (reference sequence). The CDR3 DNA reads as TGTGCCAGCACAACGTTAGGGGTTAGCGGGGGCGGGAATGAGCAGTTCTTC. Protein: CASTTLGVSGGGNEQFF.